This TCR beta chain was sequenced during a study of CD8 T cells in Susac syndrome. Notes on this clonotype: No antigen is known for it.

Germline V gene data show CDR1 as MNHEY and CDR2 as SMNVEV (reference sequence). V was cut by 4 bases and J by 4 bases, with 13 bases left in between. This CDR3 is 14 amino acids long. When the RNA was reverse transcribed, random hexamers were used with an input of roughly 0.45 to 1 ug. TCRdb redid the calling of the immunoSEQ multiplex PCR reads with MiXCR, one entry per CDR3 protein. The sample has almost 450,000 distinct CDR3 sequences, 85% seen once; the top ten hold about 0.12%. Study-wide findings and caveats: TCR sequencing and HLA analysis covered a relatively small number of individuals.

The authors sequenced TCR beta from blood CD8+ and CD4+ T cells. TEMRA cells were enriched by FACS, and CD4+ and CD8+ T cells were negatively isolated. The genes are TRBV27 and TRBJ2-5; no reliable D call. Sequenced: CD8+ T cells from PBMCs. This clonotype was sampled from a human donor with multiple sclerosis. As DNA, the CDR3 is TGTGCCAGCAGTTCTATCGATACCGGAGAGACCCAGTACTTC. Protein product: CASSSIDTGETQYF.